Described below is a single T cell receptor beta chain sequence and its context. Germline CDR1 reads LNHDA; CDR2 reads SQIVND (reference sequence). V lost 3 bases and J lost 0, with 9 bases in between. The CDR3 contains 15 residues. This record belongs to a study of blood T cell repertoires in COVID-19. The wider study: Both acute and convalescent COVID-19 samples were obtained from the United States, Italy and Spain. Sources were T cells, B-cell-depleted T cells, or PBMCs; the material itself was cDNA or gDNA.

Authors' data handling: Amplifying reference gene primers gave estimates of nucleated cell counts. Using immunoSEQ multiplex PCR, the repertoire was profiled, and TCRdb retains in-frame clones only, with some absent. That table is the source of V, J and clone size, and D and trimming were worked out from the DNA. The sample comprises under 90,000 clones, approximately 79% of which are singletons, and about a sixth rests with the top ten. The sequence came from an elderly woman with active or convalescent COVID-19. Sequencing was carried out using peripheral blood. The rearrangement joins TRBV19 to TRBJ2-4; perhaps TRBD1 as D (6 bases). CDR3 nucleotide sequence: TGTGCCAGTAGTATGACAGGCTTAGCCAAAAACATTCAGTACTTC. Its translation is CASSMTGLAKNIQYF.